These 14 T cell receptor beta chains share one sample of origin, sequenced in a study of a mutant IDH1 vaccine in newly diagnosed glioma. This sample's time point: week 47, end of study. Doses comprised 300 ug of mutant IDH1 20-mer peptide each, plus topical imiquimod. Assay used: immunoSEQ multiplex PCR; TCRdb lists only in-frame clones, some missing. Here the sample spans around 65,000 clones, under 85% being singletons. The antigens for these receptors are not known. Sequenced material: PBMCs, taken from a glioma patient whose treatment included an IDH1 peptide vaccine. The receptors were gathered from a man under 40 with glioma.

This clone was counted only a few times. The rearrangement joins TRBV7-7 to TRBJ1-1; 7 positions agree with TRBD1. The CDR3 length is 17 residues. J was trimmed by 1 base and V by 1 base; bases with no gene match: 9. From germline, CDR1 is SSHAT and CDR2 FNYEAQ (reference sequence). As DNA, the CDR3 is TGTGCCAGCAGCTTAGGCAGACAGGGAGGGGAGAACACTGAAGCTTTCTTT. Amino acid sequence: CASSLGRQGGENTEAFF.

The CDR3 DNA reads as TGTGCCAGTAGAAGACAAACAAACTCCTACGAGCAGTACTTC. This codes for CASRRQTNSYEQYF. This chain uses TRBV19 with TRBJ2-7; D is ambiguous. CDR1 and CDR2 (germline): LNHDA, SQIVND (reference sequence). The CDR3 covers 14 residues. Trimming shortened V by 6 bases and J by 0 bases, and 12 bases separated the two germline ends.

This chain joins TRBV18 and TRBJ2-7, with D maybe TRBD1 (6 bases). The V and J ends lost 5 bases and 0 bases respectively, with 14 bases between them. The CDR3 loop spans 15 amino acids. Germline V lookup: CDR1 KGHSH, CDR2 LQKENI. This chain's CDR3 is CASSLVGQISYEQYF. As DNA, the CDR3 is TGTGCCAGCTCATTAGTTGGACAGATCTCCTACGAGCAGTACTTC.

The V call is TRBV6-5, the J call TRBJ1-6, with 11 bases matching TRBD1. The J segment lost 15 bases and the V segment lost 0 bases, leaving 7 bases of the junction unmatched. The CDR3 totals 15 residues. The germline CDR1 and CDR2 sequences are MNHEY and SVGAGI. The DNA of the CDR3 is TGTGCCAGCAGTTACTCAGGGACAGGGGGGGTTTTCCTCCACTTT. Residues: CASSYSGTGGVFLHF.

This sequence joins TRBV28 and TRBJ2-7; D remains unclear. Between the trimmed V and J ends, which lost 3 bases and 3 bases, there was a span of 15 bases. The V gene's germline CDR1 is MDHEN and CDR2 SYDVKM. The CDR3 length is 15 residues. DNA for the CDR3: TGTGCCAGCAGTTTTTCTTCCACTGGGAACTACGAGCAGTACTTC. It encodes CASSFSSTGNYEQYF.

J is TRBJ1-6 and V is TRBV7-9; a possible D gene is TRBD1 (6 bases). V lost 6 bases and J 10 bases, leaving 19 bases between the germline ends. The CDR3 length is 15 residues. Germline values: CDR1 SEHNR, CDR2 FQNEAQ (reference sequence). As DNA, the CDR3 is TGTGCCAGCAGTCGTGGGGGCAGGGCCGCGTCACCCCTCCACTTT. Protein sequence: CASSRGGRAASPLHF.

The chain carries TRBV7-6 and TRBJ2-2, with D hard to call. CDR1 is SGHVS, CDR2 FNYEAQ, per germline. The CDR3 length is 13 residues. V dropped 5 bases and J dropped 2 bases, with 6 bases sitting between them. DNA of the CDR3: TGTGCCAGCAGCCGCGTCAACACCGGGGAGCTGTTTTTT. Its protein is CASSRVNTGELFF.

CDR3 DNA sequence: TGCGCCAGCCAGGGGTGGGGCGGAGGAGAGAAGAAAACTTATGGCTACACCTTC. Protein: CASQGWGGGEKKTYGYTF. V is TRBV5-1 and J is TRBJ1-2; a weak D match, TRBD1 (6 bases). The CDR3 loop spans 18 amino acids. V lost 7 bases to trimming and J lost 5 bases, with 30 bases between them. CDR1 is SGHRS and CDR2 is YFSETQ in the germline V gene.

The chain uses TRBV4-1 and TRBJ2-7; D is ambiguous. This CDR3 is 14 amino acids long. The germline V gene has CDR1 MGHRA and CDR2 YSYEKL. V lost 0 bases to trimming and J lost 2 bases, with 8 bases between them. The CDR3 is CASSQDAGPYEQYF. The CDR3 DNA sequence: TGCGCCAGCAGCCAAGATGCTGGTCCCTACGAGCAGTACTTC.

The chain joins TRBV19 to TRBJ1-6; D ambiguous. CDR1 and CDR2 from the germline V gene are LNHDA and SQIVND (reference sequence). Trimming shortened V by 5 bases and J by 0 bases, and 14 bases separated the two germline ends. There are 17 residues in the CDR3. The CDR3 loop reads CASSFFGASSYNSPLHF. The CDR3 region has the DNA TGTGCCAGTAGTTTCTTTGGCGCAAGCTCCTATAATTCACCCCTCCACTTT.

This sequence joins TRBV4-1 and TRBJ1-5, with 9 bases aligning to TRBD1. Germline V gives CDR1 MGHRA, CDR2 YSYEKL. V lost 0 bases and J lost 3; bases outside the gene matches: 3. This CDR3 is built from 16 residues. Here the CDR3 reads CASSQDGTGHNQPQHF. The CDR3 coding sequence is TGCGCCAGCAGCCAAGATGGGACAGGGCACAATCAGCCCCAGCATTTT.

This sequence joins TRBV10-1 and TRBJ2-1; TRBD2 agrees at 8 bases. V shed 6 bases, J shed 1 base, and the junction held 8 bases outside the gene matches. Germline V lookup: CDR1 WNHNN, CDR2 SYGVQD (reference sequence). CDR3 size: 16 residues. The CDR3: CASSATSGGSYNEQFF. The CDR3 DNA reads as TGCGCCAGCAGCGCAACGAGCGGGGGTTCCTACAATGAGCAGTTCTTC.

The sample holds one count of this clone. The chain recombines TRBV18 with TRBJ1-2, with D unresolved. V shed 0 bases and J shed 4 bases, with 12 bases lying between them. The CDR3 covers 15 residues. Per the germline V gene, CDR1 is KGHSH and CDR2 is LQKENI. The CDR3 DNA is TGTGCCAGCTCACCACCGGGTGGGGTTACCTATGGCTACACCTTC. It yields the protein CASSPPGGVTYGYTF.

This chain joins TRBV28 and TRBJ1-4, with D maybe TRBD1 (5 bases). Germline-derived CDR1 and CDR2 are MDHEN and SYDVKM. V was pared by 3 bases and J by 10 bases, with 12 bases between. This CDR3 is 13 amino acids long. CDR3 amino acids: CASSFREIGKLFF. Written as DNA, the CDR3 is TGTGCCAGCAGTTTCAGGGAGATTGGAAAACTGTTTTTT.